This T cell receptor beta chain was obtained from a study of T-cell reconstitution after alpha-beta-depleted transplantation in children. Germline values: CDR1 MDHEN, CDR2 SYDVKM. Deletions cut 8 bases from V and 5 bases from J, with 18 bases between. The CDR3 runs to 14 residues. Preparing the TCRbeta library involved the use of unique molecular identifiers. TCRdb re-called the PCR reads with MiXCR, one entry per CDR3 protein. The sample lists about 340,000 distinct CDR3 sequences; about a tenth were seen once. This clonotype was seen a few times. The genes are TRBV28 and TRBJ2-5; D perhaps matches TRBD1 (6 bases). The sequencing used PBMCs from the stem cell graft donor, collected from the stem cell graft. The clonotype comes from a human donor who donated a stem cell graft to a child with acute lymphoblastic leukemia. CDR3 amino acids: CASLTPGHFETQYF. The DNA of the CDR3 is TGTGCCAGCCTAACCCCGGGACATTTTGAGACCCAGTACTTC.